The 17 T cell receptor beta chains presented below share a single source sample, sequenced in a study of Ad26.COV2.S vaccination and SARS-CoV-2 variants (dated by TCRdb to about 2021). The library came from the immunoSEQ multiplex PCR assay. TCRdb took this table from immuneACCESS and kept in-frame rearrangements with V and J called. Such tables lack part of the clones; where checked against another copy, unresolved V genes explain under half of the gap, and the rest is unexplained. The sample includes hundreds of thousands of clones, with more than 75% observed a single time. The ten top clones hold about 3.5% of the sample. The treatment or condition label, read with the paper, signifies: over 15 received Ad26.COV2.S at low or high dose, single or two shots; roughly 5 received placebo; per-sample allocation not given. For vaccine and placebo recipients, the sequenced repertoires came from samples collected on day 63 after the first injection.

Sample: peripheral blood, taken in a trial of Ad26.COV2.S vaccine versus placebo. The receptors stem from a person aged 18-60 years who received the Ad26.COV2.S COVID-19 vaccine or a placebo.

This chain joins TRBV18 and TRBJ1-2; 8 positions match TRBD1. Unmatched junction bases numbered 3, after V lost 0 bases and J lost 6 bases. The CDR3 has 14 amino acids. The germline V gene has CDR1 KGHSH and CDR2 LQKENI. The chain's CDR3 is CASSPPMTGDGYTF. The CDR3, as DNA: TGTGCCAGCTCACCACCGATGACAGGGGATGGCTACACCTTC.

The rearrangement joins TRBV11-2 to TRBJ1-1; D unclear. The CDR3 is made up of 14 amino acids. The ends were cut back, 2 bases at V and 1 base at J, with 8 bases in the middle. The V gene's germline CDR1 is SGHAT and CDR2 FQNNGV. CDR3 protein: CASSLNPTNTEAFF. The CDR3 nucleotides are TGTGCCAGCAGCTTAAACCCTACGAACACTGAAGCTTTCTTT.

The J gene is TRBJ1-2, the V gene TRBV21-1; the DNA was not compared with TRBD1, the D call given in the table. TRBV21-1 constitutes a pseudogene. The CDR3 is 16 residues long. The CDR3: CASREPLRGRSYGYTF. The CDR3 nucleotides read TGTGCCAGCAGGGAGCCGTTGAGGGGGCGTAGCTATGGCTACACCTTC.

The chain is built from TRBV11-2 and TRBJ2-7, with D uncertain. CDR1 SGHAT and CDR2 FQNNGV come from the germline V gene. The CDR3 is 13 amino acids. Trimming cost V 0 bases and J 0 bases, with 3 bases left between them. CDR3 amino acids: CASSLDVSYEQYF. The CDR3 bases are TGTGCCAGCAGCTTAGATGTCTCCTACGAGCAGTACTTC.

This clone was observed a few times. The rearrangement uses TRBV29-1 and TRBJ1-5; no firm D call. The CDR3 totals 13 residues. V was trimmed by 3 bases and J by 6 bases, leaving 12 bases between them. Germline V gene sequence: CDR1 SQVTM, CDR2 ANQGSEA. This CDR3 reads CSVDVGNGQPQHF. CDR3 nucleotides: TGCAGCGTTGACGTGGGGAACGGTCAGCCCCAGCATTTT.

This clone has a single count. The chain employs TRBV6-6 and TRBJ1-6, with D unclear. CDR1 is MNHNY, CDR2 SVGAGI, per germline (reference sequence). There are 14 residues in the CDR3. Trimming cost V 6 bases and J 8 bases, with 14 bases left between them. The CDR3 DNA is TGTGCCAGCAGCCCCCAGCTGCAGGATTCACCCCTCCACTTT. Encoded protein: CASSPQLQDSPLHF.

The rearrangement links TRBV7-9 to TRBJ2-7; D may be TRBD1 (8 bases). V was shortened by 4 bases and J by 5 bases, with 12 bases between the two germline ends. Germline loops: CDR1 SEHNR, CDR2 FQNEAQ (reference sequence). This CDR3 spans 13 amino acids. The chain's CDR3 is CASSSTGGDEQYF. Written as DNA, the CDR3 is TGTGCCAGCAGCTCCACAGGGGGGGACGAGCAGTACTTC.

CDR3 in amino acids: CASSLKSVSYEQYF. In DNA form, the CDR3 reads TGTGCCAGCAGCTTAAAGTCGGTCTCCTACGAGCAGTACTTC. The V gene is TRBV7-9, the J gene TRBJ2-7; D unclear. The V and J ends lost 2 bases and 0 bases respectively, with 8 bases between them. Germline-derived CDR1 and CDR2 are SEHNR and FQNEAQ (reference sequence). The CDR3 spans 14 residues.

Here the CDR3 reads CASSFMTGPTGELFF. The DNA of the CDR3 is TGTGCCAGCAGCTTTATGACAGGGCCCACCGGGGAGCTGTTTTTT. The chain uses TRBV7-9 and TRBJ2-2; 7 bases match TRBD1. The CDR3 sequence is 15 residues long. After removal of 3 bases from V and 4 bases from J, the junction contained 5 bases not matched to a gene. CDR1 is SEHNR, CDR2 FQNEAQ, per germline (reference sequence).

This chain connects TRBV4-2 to TRBJ1-5; 7 nucleotides match TRBD1. Trimming at V came to 2 bases and at J to 9 bases, leaving 1 base not matched to a gene. CDR1 and CDR2 (germline): LGHNA, YNFKEQ. The CDR3 loop spans 12 amino acids. CDR3 nucleotides: TGTGCCAGCAGCCAACCAGGGGGGCCCCAGCATTTT. It yields the protein CASSQPGGPQHF.

The rearrangement joins TRBV19 to TRBJ2-5; D gene unclear. Trimming took 4 bases from V and 1 from J, leaving 13 bases between them. The CDR3 is 15 residues long. The germline V gene encodes CDR1 LNHDA and CDR2 SQIVND (reference sequence). CDR3 region: CASSSLGHPQETQYF. The CDR3 nucleotides are TGTGCCAGTAGTAGTTTGGGTCACCCCCAAGAGACCCAGTACTTC.

The rearrangement joins TRBV5-1 to TRBJ1-5, with D unclear. Germline CDR1 and CDR2: SGHRS and YFSETQ. This CDR3 comprises 13 residues. The V end lost 0 bases, the J end lost 1 base, and 2 bases lay between the germline ends. The CDR3 is CASSLESNQPQHF. DNA for the CDR3: TGCGCCAGCAGCTTGGAGAGCAATCAGCCCCAGCATTTT. Looking up the rest from reference TRBV5-1 and TRBJ1-5 gives the full variable domain: KAGVTQTPRYLIKTRGQQVTLSCSPISGHRSVSWYQQTPGQGLQFLFEYFSETQRNKGNFPGRFSGRQFSNSRSEMNVSTLELGDSALYLCASSLESNQPQHFGDGTRLSIL.

V gene TRBV5-4 combines with J gene TRBJ2-5; D possibly corresponds to TRBD2 (6 bases). Trimming took off 4 bases at V and 0 bases at J, with 19 bases between the two ends. The germline CDR1 and CDR2 sequences are SGHNT and YYREEE (reference sequence). This CDR3 is built from 17 residues. CDR3 sequence (DNA): TGTGCCAGCAGCCCTGGGGGGTCTAGCGCGTACCAAGAGACCCAGTACTTC. This codes for CASSPGGSSAYQETQYF.

This chain joins TRBV2 and TRBJ2-3; 9 bases are a match to TRBD2. CDR1 is SNHLY and CDR2 is FYNNEI in the germline V gene. Trimming took 3 bases from V and 0 from J; bases not matched to a gene: 4. This CDR3 region has 16 residues. The CDR3 sequence is CASSDIAGASTDTQYF. In nucleotides, the CDR3 is TGTGCCAGCAGTGACATAGCGGGGGCTAGCACAGATACGCAGTATTTT.

The chain carries TRBV19 and TRBJ2-1, with D hard to call. V dropped 3 bases and J dropped 7 bases, with 22 bases sitting between them. CDR3 size: 17 residues. The V gene's germline CDR1 is LNHDA and CDR2 SQIVND (reference sequence). This chain's CDR3 is CASSMRTNTLGSNEQFF. For the CDR3, the DNA is TGTGCCAGTAGTATGAGAACAAACACGTTGGGGTCGAATGAGCAGTTCTTC.

The V and J genes are TRBV19 and TRBJ1-3; no clear D gene. The CDR3 totals 17 residues. Germline CDR1 and CDR2: LNHDA and SQIVND (reference sequence). Deletions cut 6 bases from V and 2 bases from J, with 20 bases between. The CDR3 DNA reads TGTGCCAGTAGCCTCAAACCGAAAATACAAGCTGGAAACACCATATATTTT. It yields the protein CASSLKPKIQAGNTIYF.

The chain joins TRBV5-6 to TRBJ1-3; possibly TRBD1 for D (5 bases). Deletions cut 2 bases from V and 7 bases from J, with 13 bases between. This CDR3 contains 14 residues. Germline V lookup: CDR1 SGHDT, CDR2 YYEEEE. CDR3 amino acids: CASSFGARMNTIYF. The CDR3 DNA follows: TGTGCCAGCAGCTTCGGGGCACGGATGAACACCATATATTTT.